The source of this T cell receptor beta chain is a study of OX40 agonist ivuxolimab in advanced cancers. Looking at the study overall: Ivuxolimab, which patients received intravenously every 2 weeks, was dosed at 0.01 to 10 mg/kg. Each dose-escalation patient presented with hepatocellular carcinoma, melanoma, renal cell or head and neck cancer.

Libraries were prepared by immunoSEQ multiplex PCR; TCRdb keeps only in-frame clonotypes and omits some of them. The sample comprises fewer than 85,000 clones, 85% of which are singletons, and about 1.8% rests with the top ten. V was trimmed by 7 bases and J by 0 bases, leaving 14 bases between them. Germline V gene lookup returns CDR1 SGHVS and CDR2 FNYEAQ. This CDR3 is built from 15 residues. For this clone: The antigen is not known.

Study results and caveats: Dosing at 0.1 to 3.0 mg/kg was accompanied by clonal expansion of CD4+ and CD8+ blood T cells by week 6. The authors did not determine the antigen specificity of the expanded peripheral T cells.

This chain uses TRBV7-6 with TRBJ2-3; TRBD2 might be the D (7 bases). The sample was CD4+ or CD8+ T cells sorted from blood, taken in a trial of the OX40 agonist ivuxolimab. This receptor was identified in an adult with an advanced solid tumor such as melanoma, head and neck, liver or kidney cancer. The CDR3 region has the DNA TGTGCCAGCACCTCGACGGGGGGCAGCACAGATACGCAGTATTTT. Protein: CASTSTGGSTDTQYF.